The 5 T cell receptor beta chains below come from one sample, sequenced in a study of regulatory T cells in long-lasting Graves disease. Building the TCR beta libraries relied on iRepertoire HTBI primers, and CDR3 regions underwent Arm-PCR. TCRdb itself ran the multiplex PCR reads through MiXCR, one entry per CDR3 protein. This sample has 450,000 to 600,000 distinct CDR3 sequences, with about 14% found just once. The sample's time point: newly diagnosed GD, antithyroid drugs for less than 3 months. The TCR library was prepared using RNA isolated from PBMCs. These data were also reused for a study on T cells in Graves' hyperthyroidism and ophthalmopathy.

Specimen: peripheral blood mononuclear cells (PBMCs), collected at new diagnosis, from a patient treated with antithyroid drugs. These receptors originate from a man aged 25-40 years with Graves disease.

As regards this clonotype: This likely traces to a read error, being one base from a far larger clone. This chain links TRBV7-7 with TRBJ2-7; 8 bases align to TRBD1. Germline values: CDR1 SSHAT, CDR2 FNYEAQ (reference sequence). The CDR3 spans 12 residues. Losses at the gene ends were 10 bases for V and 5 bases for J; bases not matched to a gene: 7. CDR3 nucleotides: TGTGCCAACTCAGGGGGCCGGGACGAGCAGTACTTC. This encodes CANSGGRDEQYF.

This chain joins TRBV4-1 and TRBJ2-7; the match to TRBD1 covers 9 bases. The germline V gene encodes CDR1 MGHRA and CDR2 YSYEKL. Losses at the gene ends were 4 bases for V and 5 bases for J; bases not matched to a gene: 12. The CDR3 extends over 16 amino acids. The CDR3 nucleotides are TGCGCCAGCAGCCTAACCCTTGACAGGGGGGTTGACGAGCAGTACTTC. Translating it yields CASSLTLDRGVDEQYF.

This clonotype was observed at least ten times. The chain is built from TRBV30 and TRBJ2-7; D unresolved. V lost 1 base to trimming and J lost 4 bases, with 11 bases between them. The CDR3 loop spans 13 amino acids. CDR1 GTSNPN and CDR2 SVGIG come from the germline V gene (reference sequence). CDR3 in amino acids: CAWSGYLKYEQYF. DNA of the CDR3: TGTGCCTGGAGTGGCTACCTAAAGTACGAGCAGTACTTC.

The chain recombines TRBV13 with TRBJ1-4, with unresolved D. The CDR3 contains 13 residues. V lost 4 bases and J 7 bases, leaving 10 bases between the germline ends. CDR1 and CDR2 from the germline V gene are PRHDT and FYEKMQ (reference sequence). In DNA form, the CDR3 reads TGTGCCAGCAGCTCCGGTTGGGGTGAAAAACTGTTTTTT. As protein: CASSSGWGEKLFF.

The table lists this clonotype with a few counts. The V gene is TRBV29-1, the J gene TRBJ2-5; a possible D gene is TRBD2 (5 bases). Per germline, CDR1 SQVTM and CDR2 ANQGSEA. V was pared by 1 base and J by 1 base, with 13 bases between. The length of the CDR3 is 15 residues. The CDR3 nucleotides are TGCAGCGTTGAAGCCGCTCCGGGATCCCAAGAGACCCAGTACTTC. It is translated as CSVEAAPGSQETQYF.